These T cell receptor beta chains were read from a single sample in a study of cytomegalovirus exposure and HLA in healthy donors. TCRdb's table, derived via immunoSEQ multiplex PCR, lists solely in-frame clones and lacks some. The sample shows approximately 120,000 clones, roughly a tenth of them seen only once. Sequences were obtained from PBMCs. Receptors were obtained from a young woman in good health and CMV-seropositive. Both conserved end residues are part of each CDR3. A D gene is named only where the DNA matches it firmly. Clone sizes are given selectively: once, few, many, or a class where the clone is expanded.

v_call	d_call	clone_size	j_call	cdr3_aa	cdr3_nt
TRBV7-8	.	.	TRBJ2-4	CASTQGAGRDIQYF	TGTGCCAGCACCCAAGGCGCGGGGCGGGACATTCAGTACTTC
TRBV15	.	.	TRBJ2-7	CATSRDGTGIYEQYF	TGTGCCACCAGCAGAGATGGGACTGGCATCTACGAGCAGTACTTC
TRBV6-5	TRBD2	.	TRBJ2-1	CASSMTSGIGEQFF	TGTGCCAGCAGCATGACTAGCGGGATAGGTGAGCAGTTCTTC
TRBV19	.	few	TRBJ1-2	CASSIPGGSYGYTF	TGTGCCAGTAGTATCCCTGGCGGGAGCTATGGCTACACCTTC
TRBV28	.	few	TRBJ2-5	CASSLNLHDSETQYF	TGTGCCAGCAGTTTAAACCTCCACGACTCAGAGACCCAGTACTTC
TRBV30	TRBD1	few	TRBJ2-2	CAWTETGQGRTGELFF	TGTGCCTGGACCGAAACTGGACAGGGGAGGACCGGGGAGCTGTTTTTT
TRBV4-1	.	few	TRBJ1-1	CASSQVGVSTEALF	TGCGCCAGCAGCCAGGTTGGAGTTTCCACTGAAGCTCTCTTT
TRBV11-2	TRBD2	.	TRBJ2-7	CASSIKGLAGNYEQYF	TGTGCCAGCAGCATCAAGGGACTAGCGGGAAACTACGAGCAGTACTTC
TRBV19	TRBD2	few	TRBJ2-2	CASSMTSGRATGELFF	TGTGCCAGTAGTATGACTAGCGGGAGGGCCACCGGGGAGCTGTTTTTT
TRBV27	TRBD1	.	TRBJ1-5	CASSSFGQVKNRPQHF	TGTGCCAGCAGTTCCTTCGGACAGGTAAAAAATCGGCCCCAGCATTTT
TRBV28	.	once	TRBJ1-2	CASSFGTTQGYGYTF	TGTGCCAGCAGTTTTGGGACAACCCAGGGGTATGGCTACACCTTC
TRBV7-7	TRBD2	.	TRBJ2-7	CASSPAGGPYEQYF	TGTGCTAGCAGCCCAGCGGGAGGGCCCTACGAGCAGTACTTC
TRBV29-1	.	few	TRBJ1-1	CSVELGRGNTEAFF	TGCAGCGTTGAGCTAGGGAGGGGGAACACTGAAGCTTTCTTT
TRBV7-8	.	few	TRBJ2-3	CASNQAPGADTQYF	TGTGCCAGCAACCAAGCTCCGGGTGCAGATACGCAGTATTTT
TRBV9	TRBD2	.	TRBJ2-5	CASSVGASGRAGETQYF	TGTGCCAGCAGCGTAGGGGCTAGCGGGAGGGCCGGGGAGACCCAGTACTTC
TRBV6-6	TRBD1	few	TRBJ1-5	CAIQPSTGGNQPQHF	TGTGCCATACAACCCTCGACAGGGGGCAATCAGCCCCAGCATTTT
TRBV27	.	few	TRBJ1-2	CASSESFGSGYTF	TGTGCCAGCAGTGAGTCGTTTGGTTCTGGCTACACCTTC
TRBV6-5	TRBD2	few	TRBJ2-3	CASTALAGGSDTQYF	TGTGCCAGCACTGCACTAGCGGGAGGGTCAGATACGCAGTATTTT
TRBV30	.	.	TRBJ2-1	CASATGRKPYNEQFF	TGTGCCTCCGCGACAGGTCGAAAACCCTACAATGAGCAGTTCTTC
TRBV6-1	TRBD1	.	TRBJ2-7	CASSPRTGGGDEQYF	TGTGCCAGCAGTCCTAGGACAGGGGGAGGCGACGAGCAGTACTTC
TRBV25-1	.	.	TRBJ2-3	CASSELDTQYF	TGTGCCAGCAGTGAATTAGATACTCAGTATTTT
TRBV7-9	.	few	TRBJ1-2	CASSSRTGSYGYTF	TGTGCCAGCAGCTCTCGGACGGGAAGCTATGGCTACACCTTC
TRBV28	.	.	TRBJ2-6	CASSSLFQGGANVLTF	TGTGCCAGCAGTTCCCTATTCCAGGGGGGGGCCAACGTCCTGACTTTC
TRBV25-1	TRBD1	.	TRBJ2-3	CASTRKGAGGAADTQYF	TGTGCCAGCACCCGCAAGGGGGCAGGGGGCGCAGCGGATACGCAGTATTTT
TRBV7-2	TRBD1	few	TRBJ1-2	CASSRGQGSIYGYTF	TGTGCCAGCAGCAGGGGACAGGGTTCTATCTATGGCTACACCTTC
TRBV19	TRBD2	.	TRBJ2-2	CASSTSGRGSGELFF	TGTGCCAGTAGTACTAGCGGGAGAGGGAGCGGGGAGCTGTTTTTT
TRBV9	TRBD2	.	TRBJ2-7	CASSPAGGAYYEQYF	TGTGCCAGCAGCCCCGCGGGAGGGGCGTACTACGAGCAGTACTTC
TRBV30	TRBD2	few	TRBJ2-5	CAWSVPGGTQYF	TGTGCCTGGAGTGTACCGGGAGGGACCCAGTACTTC
TRBV28	TRBD1	few	TRBJ1-5	CAIRGQAFNQPQHF	TGTGCCATCAGAGGACAGGCGTTCAATCAGCCCCAGCATTTT
TRBV7-8	TRBD1	.	TRBJ2-2	CASSPMGQGGGELFF	TGTGCCAGCAGCCCGATGGGACAGGGCGGCGGGGAGCTGTTTTTT
TRBV7-2	.	.	TRBJ2-1	CASSLDSQNSYNEQFF	TGTGCCAGCAGCTTAGATTCTCAGAACTCCTACAATGAGCAGTTCTTC
TRBV5-4	.	.	TRBJ1-2	CASSLVRPGNYGYTF	TGTGCCAGCAGCTTGGTGCGCCCCGGTAACTATGGCTACACCTTC
TRBV28	.	few	TRBJ1-5	CASSRSQPQHF	TGTGCCAGCAGCCGGTCTCAGCCCCAGCATTTT
TRBV29-1	TRBD2	.	TRBJ2-1	CSVVAGGLNEQFF	TGCAGCGTTGTTGCGGGAGGGTTAAATGAGCAGTTCTTC
TRBV5-4	.	.	TRBJ1-2	CASSFQDYGYTF	TGTGCCAGCAGCTTTCAGGACTATGGCTACACCTTC
TRBV5-1	.	.	TRBJ2-1	CASREVSGYNEQFF	TGCGCCAGCCGTGAGGTTAGCGGCTACAATGAGCAGTTCTTC
TRBV5-1	.	few	TRBJ2-1	CASMTGDYYNEQFF	TGCGCCAGCATGACGGGAGATTACTACAATGAGCAGTTCTTC
TRBV19	TRBD2	.	TRBJ2-1	CASSKDRGDNEQFF	TGTGCCAGTAGTAAAGACCGGGGGGACAATGAGCAGTTCTTC
TRBV29-1	.	.	TRBJ1-1	CSAKLQGNTEAFF	TGCAGCGCAAAACTCCAGGGGAACACTGAAGCTTTCTTT
TRBV14	.	.	TRBJ2-2	CASSQRPAGLPNTGELFF	TGTGCCAGCAGCCAAAGACCAGCGGGCCTCCCTAACACCGGGGAGCTGTTTTTT
TRBV28	.	.	TRBJ2-2	CASSWNSGGDTGELFF	TGTGCCAGCAGTTGGAACAGCGGCGGGGACACCGGGGAGCTGTTTTTT
TRBV28	TRBD1	.	TRBJ1-5	CAGRSRGQITAQHF	TGTGCCGGGCGCAGCCGGGGACAGATCACGGCCCAGCATTTT